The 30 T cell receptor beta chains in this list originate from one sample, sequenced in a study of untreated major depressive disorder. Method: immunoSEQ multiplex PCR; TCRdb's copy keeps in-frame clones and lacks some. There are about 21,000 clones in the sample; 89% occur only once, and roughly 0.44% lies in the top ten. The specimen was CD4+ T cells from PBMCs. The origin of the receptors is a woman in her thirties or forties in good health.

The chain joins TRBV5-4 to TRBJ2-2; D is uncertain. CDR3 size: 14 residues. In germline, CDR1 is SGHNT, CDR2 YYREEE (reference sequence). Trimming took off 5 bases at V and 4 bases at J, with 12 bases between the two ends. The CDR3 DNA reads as TGTGCCAGCAGATACGACCTAACCACCGGGGAGCTGTTTTTT. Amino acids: CASRYDLTTGELFF. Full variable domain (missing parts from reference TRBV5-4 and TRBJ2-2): ETGVTQSPTHLIKTRGQQVTLRCSSQSGHNTVSWYQQALGQGPQFIFQYYREEENGRGNFPPRFSGLQFPNYSSELNVNALELDDSALYLCASRYDLTTGELFFGEGSRLTVL.

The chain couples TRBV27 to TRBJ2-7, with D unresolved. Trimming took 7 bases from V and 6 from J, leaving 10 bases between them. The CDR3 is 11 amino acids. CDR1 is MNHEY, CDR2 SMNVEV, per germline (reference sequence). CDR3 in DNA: TGTGCCAGCATCACCAAGGGCGAGCAGTACTTC. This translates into CASITKGEQYF.

The CDR3 DNA reads TGTGCCACCAGCCGCCGACAGGCGAACACCGGGGAGCTGTTTTTT. The encoded protein is CATSRRQANTGELFF. V usage is TRBV15 and J usage is TRBJ2-2; D might be TRBD1 (6 bases). Germline V gene sequence: CDR1 LNHNV, CDR2 YYDKDF (reference sequence). Between the trimmed V and J ends, which lost 5 bases and 0 bases, there was a span of 10 bases. The CDR3 has 15 residues. The full variable domain, rest sourced from reference TRBV15 and TRBJ2-2, is DAMVIQNPRYQVTQFGKPVTLSCSQTLNHNVMYWYQQKSSQAPKLLFHYYDKDFNNEADTPDNFQSRRPNTSFCFLDIRSPGLGDTAMYLCATSRRQANTGELFFGEGSRLTVL.

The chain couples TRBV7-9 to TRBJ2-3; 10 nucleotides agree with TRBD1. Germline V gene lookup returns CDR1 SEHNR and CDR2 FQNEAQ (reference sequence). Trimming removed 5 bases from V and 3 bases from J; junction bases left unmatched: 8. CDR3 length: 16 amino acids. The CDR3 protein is CASSGGVGQGTDTQYF. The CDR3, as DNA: TGTGCCAGCAGCGGGGGAGTGGGACAGGGGACAGATACGCAGTATTTT.

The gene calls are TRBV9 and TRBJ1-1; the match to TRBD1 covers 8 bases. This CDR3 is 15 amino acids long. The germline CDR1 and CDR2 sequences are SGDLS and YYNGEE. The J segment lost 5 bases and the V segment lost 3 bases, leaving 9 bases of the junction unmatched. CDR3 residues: CASSAAPTGGTEAFF. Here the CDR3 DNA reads TGTGCCAGCAGCGCCGCCCCCACAGGGGGGACTGAAGCTTTCTTT.

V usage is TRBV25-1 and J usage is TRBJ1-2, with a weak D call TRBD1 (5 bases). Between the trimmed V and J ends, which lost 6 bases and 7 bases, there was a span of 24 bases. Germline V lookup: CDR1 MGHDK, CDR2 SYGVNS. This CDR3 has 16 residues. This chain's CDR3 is CASSALPSGDRGGYTF. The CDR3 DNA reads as TGTGCCAGCAGCGCCTTACCCTCGGGGGATCGGGGTGGCTACACCTTC.

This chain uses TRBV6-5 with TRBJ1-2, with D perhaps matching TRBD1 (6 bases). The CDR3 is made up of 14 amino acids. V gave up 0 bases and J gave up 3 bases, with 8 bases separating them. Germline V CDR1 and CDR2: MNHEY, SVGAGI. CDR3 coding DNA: TGTGCCAGCAGTTACTCACAGGGAGACTATGGCTACACCTTC. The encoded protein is CASSYSQGDYGYTF.

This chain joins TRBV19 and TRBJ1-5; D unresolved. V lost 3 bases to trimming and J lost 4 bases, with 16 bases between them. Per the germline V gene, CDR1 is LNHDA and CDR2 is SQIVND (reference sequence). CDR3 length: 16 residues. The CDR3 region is CASSILGGESNQPQHF. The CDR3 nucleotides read TGTGCCAGTAGTATCCTGGGCGGCGAATCGAATCAGCCCCAGCATTTT.

CDR3 in amino acids: CATRLRGLNQPQHF. The CDR3 region has the DNA TGTGCCACCCGCCTCAGGGGGTTGAATCAGCCCCAGCATTTT. This sequence joins TRBV27 and TRBJ1-5; 7 nucleotides match TRBD1. The germline CDR1 and CDR2 sequences are MNHEY and SMNVEV (reference sequence). The length of the CDR3 is 14 residues. Unmatched junction bases numbered 10, after V lost 10 bases and J lost 4 bases.

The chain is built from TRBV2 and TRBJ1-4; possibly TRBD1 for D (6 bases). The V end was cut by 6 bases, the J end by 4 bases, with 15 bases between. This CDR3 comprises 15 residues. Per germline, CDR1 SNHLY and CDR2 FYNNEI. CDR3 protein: CASRVSGTSNEKLFF. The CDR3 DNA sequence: TGTGCCAGCAGGGTATCCGGGACAAGTAATGAAAAACTGTTTTTT.

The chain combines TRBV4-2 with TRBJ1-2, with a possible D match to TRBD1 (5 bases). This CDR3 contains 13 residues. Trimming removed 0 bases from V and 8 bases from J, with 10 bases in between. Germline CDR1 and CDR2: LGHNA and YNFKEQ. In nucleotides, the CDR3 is TGTGCCAGCAGCCAAGAGAAGGGGAGCGGCTACACCTTC. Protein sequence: CASSQEKGSGYTF.

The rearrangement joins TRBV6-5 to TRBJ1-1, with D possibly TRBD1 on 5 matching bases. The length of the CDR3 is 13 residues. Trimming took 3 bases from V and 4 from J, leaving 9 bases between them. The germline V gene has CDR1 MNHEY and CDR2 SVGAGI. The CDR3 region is CASSYPGGTEAFF. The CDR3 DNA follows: TGTGCCAGCAGTTATCCCGGGGGCACTGAAGCTTTCTTT.

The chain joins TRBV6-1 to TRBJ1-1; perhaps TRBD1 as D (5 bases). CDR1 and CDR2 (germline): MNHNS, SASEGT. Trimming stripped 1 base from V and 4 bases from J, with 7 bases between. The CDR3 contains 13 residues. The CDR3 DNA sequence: TGTGCCAGCAGTGAAGGGGGGATCACTGAAGCTTTCTTT. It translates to CASSEGGITEAFF.

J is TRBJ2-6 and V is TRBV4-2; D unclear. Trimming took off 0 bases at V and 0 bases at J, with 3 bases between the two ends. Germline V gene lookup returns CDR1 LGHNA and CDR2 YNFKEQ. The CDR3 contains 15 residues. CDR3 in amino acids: CASSQEVSGANVLTF. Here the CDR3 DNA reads TGTGCCAGCAGCCAAGAGGTCTCTGGGGCCAACGTCCTGACTTTC.

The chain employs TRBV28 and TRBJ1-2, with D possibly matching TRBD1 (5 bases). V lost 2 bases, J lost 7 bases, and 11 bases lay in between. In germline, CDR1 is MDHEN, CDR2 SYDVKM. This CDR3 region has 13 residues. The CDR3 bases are TGTGCCAGCAGTTTAGGAGGGGTGGGTGGCTACACCTTC. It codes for CASSLGGVGGYTF.

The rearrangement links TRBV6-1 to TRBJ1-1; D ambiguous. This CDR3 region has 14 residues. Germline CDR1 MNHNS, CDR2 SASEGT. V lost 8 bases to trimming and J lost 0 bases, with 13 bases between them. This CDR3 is CASLVRGMNTEAFF. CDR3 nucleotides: TGTGCCAGCTTAGTTAGAGGAATGAACACTGAAGCTTTCTTT.

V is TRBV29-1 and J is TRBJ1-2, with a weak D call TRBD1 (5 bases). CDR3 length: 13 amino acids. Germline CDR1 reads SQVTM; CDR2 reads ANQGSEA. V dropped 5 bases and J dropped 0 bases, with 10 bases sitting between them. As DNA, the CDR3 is TGCAGCGTTTCCGTGGGGCCTAACTATGGCTACACCTTC. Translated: CSVSVGPNYGYTF. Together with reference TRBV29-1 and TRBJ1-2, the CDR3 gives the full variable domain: SAVISQKPSRDICQRGTSLTIQCQVDSQVTMMFWYRQQPGQSLTLIATANQGSEATYESGFVIDKFPISRPNLTFSTLTVSNMSPEDSSIYLCSVSVGPNYGYTFGSGTRLTVV.

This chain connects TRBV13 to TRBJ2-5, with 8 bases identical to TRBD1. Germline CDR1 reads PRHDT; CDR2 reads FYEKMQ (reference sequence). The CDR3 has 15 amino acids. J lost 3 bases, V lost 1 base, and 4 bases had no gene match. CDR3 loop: CASSLDRGYEETQYF. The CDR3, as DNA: TGTGCCAGCAGCTTAGACAGGGGGTACGAAGAGACCCAGTACTTC. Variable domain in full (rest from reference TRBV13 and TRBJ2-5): AAGVIQSPRHLIKEKRETATLKCYPIPRHDTVYWYQQGPGQDPQFLISFYEKMQSDKGSIPDRFSAQQFSDYHSELNMSSLELGDSALYFCASSLDRGYEETQYFGPGTRLLVL.

In nucleotides, the CDR3 is TGTGCCAGCAGCTCACAGGGGGTCGTCACCGGGGAGCTGTTTTTT. Its protein product is CASSSQGVVTGELFF. V and J are TRBV6-5 and TRBJ2-2, with 8 bases matching TRBD1. The CDR3 extends over 15 amino acids. CDR1 is MNHEY and CDR2 is SVGAGI in the germline V gene. V was pared by 6 bases and J by 4 bases, with 7 bases of the junction left unmatched.

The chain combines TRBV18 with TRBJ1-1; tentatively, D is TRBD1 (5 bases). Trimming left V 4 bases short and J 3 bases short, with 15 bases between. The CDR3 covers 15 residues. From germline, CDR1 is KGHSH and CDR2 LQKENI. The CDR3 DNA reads TGTGCCAGCTCACGCCTTGAGGCCAGGGACACTGAAGCTTTCTTT. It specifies CASSRLEARDTEAFF.

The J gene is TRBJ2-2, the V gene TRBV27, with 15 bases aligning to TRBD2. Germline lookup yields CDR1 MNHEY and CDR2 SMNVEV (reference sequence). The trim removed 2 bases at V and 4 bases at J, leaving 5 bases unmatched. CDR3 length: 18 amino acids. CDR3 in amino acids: CASSLAGLAGGSTGELFF. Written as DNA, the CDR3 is TGTGCCAGCAGTTTAGCAGGACTAGCGGGAGGGAGCACCGGGGAGCTGTTTTTT.

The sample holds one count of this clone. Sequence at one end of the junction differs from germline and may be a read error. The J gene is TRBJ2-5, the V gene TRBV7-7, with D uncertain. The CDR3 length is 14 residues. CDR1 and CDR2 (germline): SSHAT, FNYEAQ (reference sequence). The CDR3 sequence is CASSLGWDQETQYF. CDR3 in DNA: TGTGCTAGCAGCTTAGGTTGGGATCAAGAGACCCAGTACTTC.

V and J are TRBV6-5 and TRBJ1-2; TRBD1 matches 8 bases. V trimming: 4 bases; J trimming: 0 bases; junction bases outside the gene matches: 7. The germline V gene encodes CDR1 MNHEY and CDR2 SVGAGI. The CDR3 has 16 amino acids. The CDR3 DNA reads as TGTGCCAGCAGTTTCGACAGGGGATCCGCTAACTATGGCTACACCTTC. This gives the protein CASSFDRGSANYGYTF.

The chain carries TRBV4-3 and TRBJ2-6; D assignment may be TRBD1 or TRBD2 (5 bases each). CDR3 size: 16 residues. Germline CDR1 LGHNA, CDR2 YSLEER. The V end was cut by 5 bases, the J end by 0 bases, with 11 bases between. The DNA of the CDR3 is TGCGCCAGCAGCTCGGGACGTCCCTCTGGGGCCAACGTCCTGACTTTC. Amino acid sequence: CASSSGRPSGANVLTF.

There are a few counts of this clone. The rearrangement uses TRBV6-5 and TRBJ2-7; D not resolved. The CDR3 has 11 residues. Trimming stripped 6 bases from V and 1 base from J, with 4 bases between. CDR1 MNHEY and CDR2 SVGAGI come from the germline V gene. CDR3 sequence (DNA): TGTGCCAGCAGGCGATCCTACGAGCAGTACTTC. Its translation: CASRRSYEQYF.

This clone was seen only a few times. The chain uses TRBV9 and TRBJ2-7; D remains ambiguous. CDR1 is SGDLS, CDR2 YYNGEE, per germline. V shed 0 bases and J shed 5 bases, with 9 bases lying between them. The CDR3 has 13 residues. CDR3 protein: CASSVAIGDEQYF. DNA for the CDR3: TGTGCCAGCAGCGTAGCAATTGGGGACGAGCAGTACTTC.

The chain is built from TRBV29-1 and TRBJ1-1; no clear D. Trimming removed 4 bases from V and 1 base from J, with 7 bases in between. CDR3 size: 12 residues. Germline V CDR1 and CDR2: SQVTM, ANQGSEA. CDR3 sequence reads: CSVVHGNTEAFF. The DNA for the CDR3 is TGCAGCGTTGTTCACGGGAACACTGAAGCTTTCTTT.

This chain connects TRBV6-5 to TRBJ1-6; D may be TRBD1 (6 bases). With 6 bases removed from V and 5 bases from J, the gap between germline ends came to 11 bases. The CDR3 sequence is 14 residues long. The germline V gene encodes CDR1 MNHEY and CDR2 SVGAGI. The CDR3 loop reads CASSWTVNNSPLHF. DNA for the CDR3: TGTGCCAGCAGCTGGACAGTAAATAATTCACCCCTCCACTTT.

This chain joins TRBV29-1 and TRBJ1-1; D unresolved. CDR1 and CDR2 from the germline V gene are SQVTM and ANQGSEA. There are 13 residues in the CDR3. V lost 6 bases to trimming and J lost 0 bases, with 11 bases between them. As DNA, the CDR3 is TGCAGCGTCGCCCCTCTGGTGAACACTGAAGCTTTCTTT. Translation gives CSVAPLVNTEAFF.

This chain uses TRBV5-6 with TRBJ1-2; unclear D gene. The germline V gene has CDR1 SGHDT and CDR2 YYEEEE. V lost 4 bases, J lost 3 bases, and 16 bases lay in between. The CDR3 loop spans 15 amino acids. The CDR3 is CASSPVGESDYGYTF. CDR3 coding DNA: TGTGCCAGCAGCCCGGTTGGTGAGAGCGACTATGGCTACACCTTC.